This TCR beta chain stems from a study of post-analysis software for immune sequencing data. Overall study context: As for disease course, relapsing-remitting, secondary progressive and progressive-relapsing multiple sclerosis were all included.

TCR beta cDNA libraries had unique molecular identifiers. T cells numbering roughly 1 to 10 million yielded 500,000 or so cDNA molecules. TCRdb re-called the PCR reads through MiXCR, storing one row per CDR3 protein. The table has approximately 770,000 distinct CDR3 sequences, 46% seen once; the top ten hold roughly 4.9%. For this clonotype: Its specificity is not known.

Trimming removed 7 bases from V and 3 bases from J; junction bases left unmatched: 15. The CDR3 extends over 16 amino acids. Looked up from germline, CDR1 is MDHEN and CDR2 is SYDVKM. Study-wide points: Five or six TRBV segments, TRBV5-6, TRBV5-1 and TRBV20-1 among them, were found more frequent in patients than controls. Under F measure analysis, samples from one preparation batch co-clustered strongly. People with multiple sclerosis had a significantly lower normalized Chao1 diversity than controls did.

The V and J genes are TRBV28 and TRBJ2-7; TRBD1 aligns across 7 bases. The TCR was taken from a girl between 5 and 17 years old with multiple sclerosis. The sequenced sample was blood. CDR3 region: CASTFAMGQSDYEQYF. CDR3 nucleotide sequence: TGTGCCAGCACCTTTGCAATGGGACAGTCCGACTACGAGCAGTACTTC.